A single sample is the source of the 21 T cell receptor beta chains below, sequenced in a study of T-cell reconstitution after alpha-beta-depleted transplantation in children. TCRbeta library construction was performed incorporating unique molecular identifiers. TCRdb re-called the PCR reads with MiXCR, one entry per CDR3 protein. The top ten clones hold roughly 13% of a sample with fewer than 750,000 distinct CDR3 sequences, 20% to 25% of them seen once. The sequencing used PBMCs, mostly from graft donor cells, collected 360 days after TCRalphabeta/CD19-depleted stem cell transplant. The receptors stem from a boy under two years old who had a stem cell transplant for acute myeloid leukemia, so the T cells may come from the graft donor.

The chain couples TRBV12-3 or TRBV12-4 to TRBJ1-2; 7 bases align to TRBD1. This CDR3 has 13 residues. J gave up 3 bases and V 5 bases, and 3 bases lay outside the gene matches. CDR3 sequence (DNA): TGTGCCAGCAGTCAGGGGGGGGACTATGGCTACACCTTC. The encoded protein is CASSQGGDYGYTF.

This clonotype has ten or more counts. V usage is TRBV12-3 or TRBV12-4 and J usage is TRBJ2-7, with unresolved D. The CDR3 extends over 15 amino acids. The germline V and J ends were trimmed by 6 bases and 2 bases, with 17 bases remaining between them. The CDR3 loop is CASSKDIGQPYEQYV. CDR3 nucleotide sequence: TGTGCCAGCAGCAAAGACATTGGGCAGCCCTACGAGCAGTACGTC.

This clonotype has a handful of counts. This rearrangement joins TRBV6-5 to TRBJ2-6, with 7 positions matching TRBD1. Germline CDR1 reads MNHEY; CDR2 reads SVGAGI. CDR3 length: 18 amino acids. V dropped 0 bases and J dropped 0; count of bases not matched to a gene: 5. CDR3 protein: CASSYSRTGASGANVLTF. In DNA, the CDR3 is TGTGCCAGCAGTTACTCGAGGACAGGCGCCTCTGGGGCCAACGTCCTGACTTTC.

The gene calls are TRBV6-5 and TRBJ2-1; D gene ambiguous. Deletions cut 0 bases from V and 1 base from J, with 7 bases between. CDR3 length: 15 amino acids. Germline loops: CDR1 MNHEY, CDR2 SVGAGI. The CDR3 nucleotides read TGTGCCAGCAGTTACTCGATCCAGTCCTACAATGAGCAGTTCTTC. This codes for CASSYSIQSYNEQFF.

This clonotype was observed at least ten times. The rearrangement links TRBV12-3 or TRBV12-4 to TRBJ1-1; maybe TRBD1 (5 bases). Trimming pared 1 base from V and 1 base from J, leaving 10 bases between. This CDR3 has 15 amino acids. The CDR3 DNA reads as TGTGCCAGCAGTTTAGGGGGGGGGAGGAACACTGAAGCTTTCTTT. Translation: CASSLGGGRNTEAFF.

The CDR3 loop is CASSLDLGGSYEQYF. In DNA form, the CDR3 reads TGTGCCAGCAGCTTAGATCTCGGAGGATCCTACGAGCAGTACTTC. This sequence joins TRBV11-3 and TRBJ2-7; a possible D gene is TRBD2 (5 bases). The V and J ends lost 0 bases and 1 base respectively, with 10 bases between them. CDR3 length equals 15 residues. The germline gives CDR1 SGHNT, CDR2 YENEEA. Combining the CDR3 with reference TRBV11-3 and TRBJ2-7 gives the whole variable domain EAGVVQSPRYKIIEKKQPVAFWCNPISGHNTLYWYLQNLGQGPELLIRYENEEAVDDSQLPKDRFSAERLKGVDSTLKIQPAELGDSAVYLCASSLDLGGSYEQYFGPGTRLTVT.

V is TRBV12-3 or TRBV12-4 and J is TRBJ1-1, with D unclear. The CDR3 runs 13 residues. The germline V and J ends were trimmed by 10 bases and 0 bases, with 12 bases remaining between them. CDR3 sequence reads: CATLPGLNTEAFF. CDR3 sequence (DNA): TGTGCCACCCTCCCAGGACTGAACACTGAAGCTTTCTTT.

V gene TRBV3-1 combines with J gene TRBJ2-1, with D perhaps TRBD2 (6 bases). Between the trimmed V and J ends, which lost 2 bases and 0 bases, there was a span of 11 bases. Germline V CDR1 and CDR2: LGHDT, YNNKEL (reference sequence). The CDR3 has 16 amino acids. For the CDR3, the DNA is TGTGCCAGCAGCCAAACTTGGGGAGGCTCCTACAATGAGCAGTTCTTC. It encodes CASSQTWGGSYNEQFF.

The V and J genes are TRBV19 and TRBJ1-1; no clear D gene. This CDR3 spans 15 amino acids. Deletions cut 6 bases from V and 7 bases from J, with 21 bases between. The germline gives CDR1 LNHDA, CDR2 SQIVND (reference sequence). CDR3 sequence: CASSESRVSYGEAFF. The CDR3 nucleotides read TGTGCCAGTAGCGAGTCAAGGGTCAGCTATGGTGAAGCTTTCTTT. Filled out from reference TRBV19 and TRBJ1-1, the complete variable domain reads DGGITQSPKYLFRKEGQNVTLSCEQNLNHDAMYWYRQDPGQGLRLIYYSQIVNDFQKGDIAEGYSVSREKKESFPLTVTSAQKNPTAFYLCASSESRVSYGEAFFGQGTRLTVV.

The CDR3 DNA reads TGCGCCAGCAGCTTAGACAGGGTATCTGAAGCTTTCTTT. It codes for CASSLDRVSEAFF. The V gene is TRBV5-1, the J gene TRBJ1-1; 7 nucleotides match TRBD1. V dropped 2 bases and J dropped 6; count of bases not matched to a gene: 4. Germline CDR1 SGHRS, CDR2 YFSETQ. The CDR3 sequence is 13 residues long.

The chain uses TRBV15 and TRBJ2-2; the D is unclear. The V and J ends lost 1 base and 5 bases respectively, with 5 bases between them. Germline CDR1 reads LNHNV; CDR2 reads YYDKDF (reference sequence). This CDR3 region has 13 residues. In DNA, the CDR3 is TGTGCCACCAGCAGAGGACTGACCGGGGAGCTGTTTTTT. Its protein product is CATSRGLTGELFF.

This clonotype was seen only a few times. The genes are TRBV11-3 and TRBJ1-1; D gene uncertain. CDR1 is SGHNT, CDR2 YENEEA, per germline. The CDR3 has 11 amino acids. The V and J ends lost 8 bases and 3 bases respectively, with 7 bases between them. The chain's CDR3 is CASGLDTEAFF. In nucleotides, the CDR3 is TGTGCCAGCGGGCTAGACACTGAAGCTTTCTTT.

This chain's CDR3 is CASRWTENTEAFF. The CDR3 coding sequence is TGTGCCAGCAGATGGACTGAGAACACTGAAGCTTTCTTT. The chain is built from TRBV6-6 and TRBJ1-1; no reliable D call. The germline V gene encodes CDR1 MNHNY and CDR2 SVGAGI (reference sequence). The CDR3 sequence is 13 residues long. V was pared by 6 bases and J by 1 base, with 9 bases between.

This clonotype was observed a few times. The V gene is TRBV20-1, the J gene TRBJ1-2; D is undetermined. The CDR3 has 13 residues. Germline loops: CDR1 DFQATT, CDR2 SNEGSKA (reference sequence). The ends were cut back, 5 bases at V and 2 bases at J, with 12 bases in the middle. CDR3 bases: TGCAGTGCTCCACCTACAGCAAACTATGGCTACACCTTC. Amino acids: CSAPPTANYGYTF.

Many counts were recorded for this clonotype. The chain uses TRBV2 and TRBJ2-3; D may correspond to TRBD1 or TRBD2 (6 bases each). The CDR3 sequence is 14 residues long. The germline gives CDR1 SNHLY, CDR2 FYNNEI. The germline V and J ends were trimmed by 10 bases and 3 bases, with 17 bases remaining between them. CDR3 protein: CATHREEGTDTQYF. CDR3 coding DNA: TGTGCCACACACAGGGAGGAGGGGACAGATACGCAGTATTTT.

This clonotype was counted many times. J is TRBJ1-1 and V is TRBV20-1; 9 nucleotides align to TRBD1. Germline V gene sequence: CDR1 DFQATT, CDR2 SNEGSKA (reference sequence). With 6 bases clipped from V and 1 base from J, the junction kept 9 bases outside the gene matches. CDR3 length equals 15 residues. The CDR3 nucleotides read TGCAGTGCGAAACAGGGGGCTAGAAGGAACACTGAAGCTTTCTTT. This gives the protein CSAKQGARRNTEAFF.

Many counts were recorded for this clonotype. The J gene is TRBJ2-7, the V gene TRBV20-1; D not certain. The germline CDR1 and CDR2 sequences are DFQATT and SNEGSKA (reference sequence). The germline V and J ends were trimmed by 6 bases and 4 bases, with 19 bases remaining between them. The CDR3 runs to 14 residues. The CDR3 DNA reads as TGCAGTGCCCAGATGGCTCATTGGGGATACGAGCAGTACTTC. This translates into CSAQMAHWGYEQYF.

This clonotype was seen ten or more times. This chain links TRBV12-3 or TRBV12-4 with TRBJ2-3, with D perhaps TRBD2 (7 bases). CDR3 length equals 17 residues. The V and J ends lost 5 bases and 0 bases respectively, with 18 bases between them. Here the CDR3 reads CASSPSPGGLSTDTQYF. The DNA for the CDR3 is TGTGCCAGCAGTCCTTCCCCCGGGGGGCTTAGCACAGATACGCAGTATTTT.

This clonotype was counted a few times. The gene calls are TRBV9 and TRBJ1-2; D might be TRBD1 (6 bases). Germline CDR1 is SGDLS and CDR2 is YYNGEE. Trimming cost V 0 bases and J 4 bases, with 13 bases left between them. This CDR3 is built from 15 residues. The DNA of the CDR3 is TGTGCCAGCAGCGTAGGAGGGGGAAGTGGCTATGGCTACACCTTC. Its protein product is CASSVGGGSGYGYTF.

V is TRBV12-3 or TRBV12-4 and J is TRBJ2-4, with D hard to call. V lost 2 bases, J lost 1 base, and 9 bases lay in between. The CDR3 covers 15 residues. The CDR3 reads CASSLRVEAKNIQYF. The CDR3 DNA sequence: TGTGCCAGCAGTTTAAGGGTGGAGGCCAAAAACATTCAGTACTTC.

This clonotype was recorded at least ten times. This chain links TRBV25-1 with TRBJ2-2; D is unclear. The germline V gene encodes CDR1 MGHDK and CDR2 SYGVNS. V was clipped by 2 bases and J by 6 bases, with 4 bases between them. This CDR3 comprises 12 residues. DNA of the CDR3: TGTGCCAGCAGTGAACGACCCGGGGAGCTGTTTTTT. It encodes CASSERPGELFF.